This passage covers 16 T cell receptor beta chains from one sample sequenced in a study of tumor and adjacent non-tumor tissue in lung cancer (dated 2018 in TCRdb). Libraries came from multiplex PCR. Sequencing took place on an Illumina HiSeq 2500. Following protocols modified from ARM-PCR, the researchers constructed TCRbeta libraries through three rounds of nested PCR with primers (Table S4). TCRdb reprocessed the public reads (quality trimming at Q25 with fastp, clone calling with MiXCR) and kept in-frame beta chains. Each CDR3 protein appears once, grouped with its most common genes and DNA. In all, the sample holds 110,000 or so distinct CDR3 sequences, and roughly two thirds of those were seen once. 15% to 20% of the sample is taken by the ten largest. Bulk unsorted tissue served as the source for RNA extraction, and RNA quality was assessed using a NanoDrop ND-1000 and an Agilent 2100. Normal lung samples were distant non-tumor tissue taken more than 3 cm from the tumor edge.

Sequenced material: distant non-tumor lung tissue. Receptors originate from a man aged 55 to 69 with non-small cell lung cancer.

This chain connects TRBV6-6 to TRBJ2-3; 7 bases agree with TRBD2. The V gene end was trimmed by 4 bases and the J gene end by 1 base; junction bases not matched to a gene: 11. Germline-derived CDR1 and CDR2 are MNHNY and SVGAGI (reference sequence). CDR3 length: 17 amino acids. This CDR3 reads CASSCGEGSFCTDTQYF. As DNA, the CDR3 is TGTGCCAGCAGTTGCGGGGAGGGCAGTTTCTGCACAGATACGCAGTATTTT.

In this sample, this clonotype turned up a few times. A much larger clone lies a single base off, so this may be a read error. The V call is TRBV6-5, the J call TRBJ1-1; no clear D gene. Germline V gene lookup returns CDR1 MNHEY and CDR2 SVGAGI. The CDR3 runs 15 residues. This CDR3 is CASSPSGIANAEAFF. The CDR3 DNA reads TGTGCCAGCAGTCCCTCGGGGATAGCGAACGCTGAAGCTTTCTTT.

To note about this clonotype: An end of the junction does not agree with germline; a read error may underlie this. The chain links TRBV12-3 or TRBV12-4 to TRBJ2-5; TRBD2 is a possible D gene (6 bases). CDR3 length: 14 residues. The CDR3 region has the DNA TGTGCCAACAGTTTCAAGGAGGGAAGAGAGACCCAGTACTTC. Translation: CANSFKEGRETQYF.

J is TRBJ2-1 and V is TRBV6-1; 10 nucleotides align to TRBD1. Germline trimming cut 6 bases from V and 13 bases from J; bases unmatched to any gene: 15. CDR1 and CDR2 from the germline V gene are MNHNS and SASEGT. This CDR3 contains 15 residues. This CDR3 is CASSGGTGESKEQFF. DNA of the CDR3: TGTGCCAGCAGCGGGGGGACAGGGGAATCCAAAGAACAGTTCTTC.

Worth noting for this clonotype: The CDR3 does not close with the conserved phenylalanine or tryptophan, likely indicating a read error. The chain couples TRBV29-1 to TRBJ2-1; D gene uncertain. The CDR3 is 10 amino acids. Per germline, CDR1 SQVTM and CDR2 ANQGSEA. CDR3 in DNA: TGCAGCGTTTCTTACAGTGAGCAGTTCTTA. Its translation: CSVSYSEQFL.

This clonotype was observed at least ten times. The genes are TRBV6-6 and TRBJ1-1; possible D gene TRBD1, 6 bases. The germline gives CDR1 MNHNY, CDR2 SVGAGI (reference sequence). The CDR3 runs 15 residues. Trimming removed 4 bases at V and 2 bases at J, with 14 bases between. For the CDR3, the DNA is TGTGCCAGCAGTTTTACCCGAGGGGGAAACACTGAAGCTTTCTTT. It translates to CASSFTRGGNTEAFF.

To note about this clonotype: One junction end does not reproduce the germline sequence, and a read error may be involved. The genes are TRBV29-1 and TRBJ1-1, with D maybe TRBD1 (6 bases). Germline CDR1 and CDR2: SQVTM and ANQGSEA. This CDR3 spans 12 amino acids. CDR3: CSVEDSYIEAFF. The CDR3 coding sequence is TGCAGTGTTGAGGACAGCTACATTGAAGCTTTCTTT. The whole variable domain, remainder taken from reference TRBV29-1 and TRBJ1-1, is SAVISQKPSRDICQRGTSLTIQCQVDSQVTMMFWYRQQPGQSLTLIATANQGSEATYESGFVIDKFPISRPNLTFSTLTVSNMSPEDSSIYLCSVEDSYIEAFFGQGTRLTVV.

This clonotype appeared a few times. Possible read error: a much larger clone is one base away. This chain uses TRBV10-3 with TRBJ2-3; D may be TRBD1 or TRBD2 (5 bases each). Germline loops: CDR1 ENHRY, CDR2 SYGVKD. There are 15 residues in the CDR3. The CDR3: CAIGESRGGTDTQYF. The CDR3 DNA is TGTGCCATCGGTGAGTCCCGAGGGGGCACAGATACGCAGTATTTT.

The rearrangement links TRBV20-1 to TRBJ2-2, with D possibly being TRBD1 or TRBD2 (7 bases each). Germline V gene lookup returns CDR1 DFQATT and CDR2 SNEGSKA (reference sequence). V shed 4 bases and J shed 6 bases, with 18 bases lying between them. The length of the CDR3 is 15 residues. In DNA, the CDR3 is TGCAGTGCTAAAGTTCCCAGGGGGGGCGCCGGGGAGCTGTTTTTT. Its translation: CSAKVPRGGAGELFF.

This clonotype was found a few times. The junction departs from germline at one end; a sequencing error may be responsible. The V and J genes are TRBV11-3 and TRBJ2-6; a weak D match, TRBD1 (6 bases). Germline CDR1 is SGHNT and CDR2 is YENEEA. The CDR3 is 15 residues long. CDR3 in DNA: TGTGTCAGCAGCCAACAGGGTTTAGGGGCCAACGTCCTGACTTTC. Translated: CVSSQQGLGANVLTF. The entire variable domain, with the rest obtained from reference TRBV11-3 and TRBJ2-6, is as follows: EAGVVQSPRYKIIEKKQPVAFWCNPISGHNTLYWYLQNLGQGPELLIRYENEEAVDDSQLPKDRFSAERLKGVDSTLKIQPAELGDSAVYLCVSSQQGLGANVLTFGAGSRLTVL.

This chain uses TRBV7-9 with TRBJ1-3; no definite D call. The CDR3 contains 14 residues. Per the germline V gene, CDR1 is SEHNR and CDR2 is FQNEAQ (reference sequence). The germline V and J ends were trimmed by 4 bases and 5 bases, with 12 bases remaining between them. CDR3 nucleotide sequence: TGTGCCAGCAGCTCCTTGTCGGCTCGAAACACCATATATTTT. Translating gives CASSSLSARNTIYF.

By share, this clonotype ranks as medium-sized (0.01 to 0.1%). This chain links TRBV6-2 or TRBV6-3 with TRBJ2-2, with D unresolved. This CDR3 is 14 amino acids long. Germline CDR1 MNHEY, CDR2 SVGEGT. Trimming stripped 4 bases from V and 2 bases from J, with 8 bases between. The CDR3 sequence: CASSSSENTGELFF. CDR3 sequence (DNA): TGTGCCAGCAGTTCATCGGAAAACACCGGGGAGCTGTTTTTT.

On this clonotype: The conserved final phenylalanine or tryptophan is absent from the CDR3, which likely points to a read error. The gene calls are TRBV5-1 and TRBJ2-5; D is possibly TRBD2 (5 bases). The CDR3 extends over 13 amino acids. V was pared by 4 bases and J by 4 bases, with 11 bases between. Germline values: CDR1 SGHRS, CDR2 YFSETQ. The CDR3 nucleotides read TGCGCCAGCAGCCCGGGGAGCTCAGAGACCCAGTACCTC. It specifies CASSPGSSETQYL.

Regarding this clonotype: The CDR3 does not end in the conserved phenylalanine or tryptophan, so this is likely a read error. CDR3 in DNA: TGTGCCAGCGGTTTAGAACCCGGGGCCCCTAGGTCCCTCCACTCT. Amino acids: CASGLEPGAPRSLHS. The rearrangement links TRBV28 to TRBJ1-6; TRBD1 is a possible D gene (5 bases). The length of the CDR3 is 15 residues. Germline CDR1 reads MDHEN; CDR2 reads SYDVKM.

With respect to this clonotype: This clone may be a read error of a much larger clone one base away. The chain uses TRBV7-8 and TRBJ2-1, with D possibly being TRBD1 (7 bases). Germline CDR1 reads SGHVS; CDR2 reads FQNEAQ. CDR3 size: 14 residues. CDR3 nucleotide sequence: TGTGTCAGCACCCCAGGGGGGTCCTACAATGAGCAGTTCTTC. Translating gives CVSTPGGSYNEQFF.

The chain employs TRBV28 and TRBJ2-1, with a weak D call TRBD2 (5 bases). V lost 3 bases and J lost 5, with 14 bases in between. The length of the CDR3 is 15 residues. CDR1 MDHEN and CDR2 SYDVKM come from the germline V gene. DNA for the CDR3: TGTGCCAGCAGTTTTTTAGGAGGATCGGACAATGAGCAGTTCTTC. Translation: CASSFLGGSDNEQFF.